This T cell receptor beta chain was documented in a study of blood T cell repertoires in COVID-19. Study processing details: Reference gene primers were amplified, and this amplification served to estimate nucleated cell counts. The repertoire was sequenced with immunoSEQ multiplex PCR; TCRdb's copy has only in-frame clones and lacks some. The V and J calls and clone size come from that table; D and trimming were worked out from the DNA. The sample includes about 290,000 clones, 89% of them seen just once. What was sequenced was PBMCs or T cells enriched from blood (not recorded which). The sequence came from a woman in her forties who had recovered from COVID-19.

The CDR3 region has the DNA TGCGCCAGCAGTGACTACAGGGGATCTTACGAGCAGTACTTC. This codes for CASSDYRGSYEQYF. The chain carries TRBV10-1 and TRBJ2-7, with 7 nucleotides matching TRBD1. This CDR3 region has 14 residues. The V gene end was trimmed by 3 bases and the J gene end by 4 bases; junction bases not matched to a gene: 6. The germline CDR1 and CDR2 sequences are WNHNN and SYGVQD (reference sequence).